This T cell receptor (beta chain) was obtained from a study of T cell changes during pregnancy in multiple sclerosis. Some clones are missing from TCRdb's copy, which holds only in-frame ones; the method was immunoSEQ multiplex PCR. The table shows tens of thousands of clones, with under 95% occurring only once. The sample consisted of peripheral blood, taken in the third trimester of pregnancy. The sequence was obtained from a female donor in good health, enrolled as a control in a pregnancy study.

CDR3 residues: CASSLTSGGASEQFF. The DNA of the CDR3 is TGTGCCAGCAGCTTGACTAGCGGGGGGGCGAGTGAGCAGTTCTTC. The chain links TRBV11-3 to TRBJ2-1, with TRBD2 matching over 14 bases. This CDR3 spans 15 amino acids. Germline V gene sequence: CDR1 SGHNT, CDR2 YENEEA. With 3 bases clipped from V and 9 bases from J, the junction kept 4 bases outside the gene matches. The variable domain in full, completed from reference TRBV11-3 and TRBJ2-1, reads EAGVVQSPRYKIIEKKQPVAFWCNPISGHNTLYWYLQNLGQGPELLIRYENEEAVDDSQLPKDRFSAERLKGVDSTLKIQPAELGDSAVYLCASSLTSGGASEQFFGPGTRLTVL.